Listed below are T cell receptor beta chains from one sample, sequenced in a study of T cell repertoires in cytomegalovirus infection. MiXCR, run by TCRdb on the reads, gives a single entry per CDR3 protein. The sample lists 510,000 or so distinct CDR3 sequences, 26% seen once, with under 15% in the top ten. Sequenced material: PBMCs. These receptors all stem from a human donor in good health (CMV status not recorded). Some clones in this sample may be carry-over from other donors' samples. Both conserved end residues are part of each CDR3. A D gene is named only where the DNA matches it firmly. Clone size is stated in some rows and not others, as once, few, many or a class when expanded.

j_call,clone_size,v_call,d_call,cdr3_aa,cdr3_nt
TRBJ2-3,NA,TRBV5-1,NA,CASSGMGDTQYF,TGCGCCAGCAGCGGGATGGGGGATACGCAGTATTTT
TRBJ2-1,NA,TRBV6-1,TRBD2,CASKHRRTSGRDEQFF,TGTGCCAGCAAACACCGAAGGACTAGCGGGAGGGATGAGCAGTTCTTC
TRBJ2-6,few,TRBV12-3/TRBV12-4,NA,CASSFWGSGANVLTF,TGTGCCAGCAGTTTTTGGGGGTCTGGGGCCAACGTCCTGACTTTC
TRBJ2-1,few,TRBV6-5,TRBD2,CASSMSGRNEQFF,TGTGCCAGCAGTATGAGCGGGAGGAATGAGCAGTTCTTC
TRBJ1-4,few,TRBV12-3/TRBV12-4,NA,CASSIGTSHEKLFF,TGTGCCAGCAGCATCGGGACAAGTCATGAAAAACTGTTTTTT
TRBJ2-6,NA,TRBV19,TRBD1,CASSILGQTSHGANVLTF,TGTGCCAGTAGTATCCTGGGACAGACTTCTCACGGGGCCAACGTCCTGACTTTC
TRBJ2-3,few,TRBV6-6,TRBD2,CASSYPRTSGPTDTQYF,TGTGCCAGCAGTTACCCCAGGACTAGCGGTCCCACAGATACGCAGTATTTT
TRBJ2-7,NA,TRBV20-1,NA,CSAAHFYEQYF,TGCAGTGCTGCCCATTTCTACGAGCAGTACTTC
TRBJ2-1,NA,TRBV12-3/TRBV12-4,TRBD2,CASSPGLALLNEQFF,TGTGCCAGCAGCCCGGGACTAGCTCTTCTCAATGAGCAGTTCTTC
TRBJ2-3,NA,TRBV14,TRBD2,CASSTILPGLADRRDTQYF,TGTGCCAGCAGCACGATCCTTCCGGGACTAGCGGACCGACGGGATACGCAGTATTTT
TRBJ1-4,few,TRBV6-1,TRBD1,CASSERRGRTNEKLFF,TGTGCCAGCAGTGAAAGGAGGGGGCGGACTAATGAAAAACTGTTTTTT
TRBJ1-2,NA,TRBV12-3/TRBV12-4,TRBD1,CASSFSGQGQINGYTF,TGTGCCAGCAGTTTCTCAGGACAGGGGCAAATCAATGGCTACACCTTC
TRBJ2-2,NA,TRBV7-9,NA,CASSLDGSRGRNTGELFF,TGTGCCAGCAGCTTAGATGGCTCAAGGGGACGCAACACCGGGGAGCTGTTTTTT
TRBJ2-7,NA,TRBV20-1,TRBD2,CSALGTSYEQYF,TGCAGTGCCCTAGGGACTAGCTACGAGCAGTACTTC
TRBJ1-1,few,TRBV28,TRBD1,CASSLTGGIDLNTEAFF,TGTGCCAGCAGTTTAACAGGGGGAATCGACCTGAACACTGAAGCTTTCTTT
TRBJ1-2,once,TRBV7-4,NA,CASSPYRSYGYTF,TGTGCCAGCAGCCCGTATAGGAGCTATGGCTACACCTTC
TRBJ1-2,NA,TRBV29-1,NA,CSVAQGSNYGYTF,TGCAGCGTTGCACAGGGCAGTAACTATGGCTACACCTTC
TRBJ2-5,NA,TRBV20-1,NA,CSARVRGRAETQYF,TGCAGTGCTAGGGTTAGGGGCAGGGCGGAGACCCAGTACTTC
TRBJ1-6,NA,TRBV6-5,TRBD1,CASSPPDRGASPLHF,TGTGCCAGCAGTCCACCGGACAGGGGCGCTTCACCCCTCCACTTT
TRBJ1-1,many,TRBV19,TRBD1,CASSIQGVNTEAFF,TGTGCCAGCAGCATCCAGGGGGTGAACACTGAAGCTTTCTTT
TRBJ2-3,NA,TRBV5-1,NA,CASRDFLDTQYF,TGCGCCAGCAGGGACTTCTTGGATACGCAGTATTTT
TRBJ1-4,many,TRBV7-8,NA,CASSLDGSREKLFF,TGTGCCAGCAGCTTAGACGGCAGCAGAGAAAAACTGTTTTTT
TRBJ2-4,many,TRBV7-9,NA,CASSDTGTQNIQYF,TGTGCCAGCAGCGATACCGGGACACAAAACATTCAGTACTTC
TRBJ1-5,few,TRBV7-9,NA,CASSPSGAGEQPQHF,TGTGCCAGCAGCCCATCCGGAGCCGGGGAACAGCCCCAGCATTTT
TRBJ2-3,NA,TRBV25-1,NA,CASSSLTEGTDTQYF,TGTGCCAGCAGTAGTCTGACAGAAGGCACAGATACGCAGTATTTT
TRBJ1-2,NA,TRBV7-9,TRBD1,CASSLAGQVPNYGYTF,TGTGCCAGCAGCTTAGCCGGACAGGTCCCTAACTATGGCTACACCTTC
TRBJ2-2,NA,TRBV9,TRBD2,CASSPPRDTEIAGGPYGELFF,TGTGCCAGCAGCCCTCCTCGGGACACCGAAATAGCGGGAGGGCCATACGGGGAGCTGTTTTTT
TRBJ1-2,NA,TRBV4-3,NA,CASSQNFGTPYGYTF,TGCGCCAGCAGCCAAAACTTCGGGACACCATATGGCTACACCTTC
TRBJ2-1,NA,TRBV5-6,TRBD2,CASSSLGAGEYNEQFF,TGTGCCAGCAGCTCCCTGGGAGCGGGGGAGTACAATGAGCAGTTCTTC
TRBJ1-2,few,TRBV10-2,TRBD1,CASRNRDRVNYGYTF,TGCGCCAGCAGGAACCGGGACAGGGTAAACTATGGCTACACCTTC
TRBJ1-3,NA,TRBV9,NA,CASSVASGAPAGNTIYF,TGTGCCAGCAGCGTAGCCTCCGGGGCCCCGGCCGGAAACACCATATATTTT
TRBJ2-7,few,TRBV11-2,TRBD2,CASSSTSGIIYEQYF,TGTGCCAGCAGCTCCACTAGCGGGATAATCTACGAGCAGTACTTC
TRBJ2-5,few,TRBV23-1,NA,CASSQSRRKQETQYF,TGCGCCAGCAGTCAATCCCGACGGAAGCAAGAGACCCAGTACTTC
TRBJ2-3,NA,TRBV7-2,TRBD1,CASSSTGTVSTDTQYF,TGTGCCAGCAGCTCTACCGGGACAGTCAGCACAGATACGCAGTATTTT
TRBJ1-5,NA,TRBV6-6,NA,CASSLPSNQPQHF,TGTGCCAGCAGTCTCCCTAGCAATCAGCCCCAGCATTTT
TRBJ1-6,NA,TRBV7-9,NA,CASSFFRGSNSPLHF,TGTGCCAGCAGCTTCTTCAGGGGATCCAATTCACCCCTCCACTTT
TRBJ2-3,NA,TRBV28,NA,CASSPSWAPLSTDTQYF,TGTGCCAGCAGTCCGTCCTGGGCACCCCTGAGCACAGATACGCAGTATTTT
TRBJ1-2,NA,TRBV6-2/TRBV6-3,NA,CASSRNRVSYTF,TGTGCCAGCAGTAGAAACAGAGTCAGCTACACCTTC
TRBJ2-7,many,TRBV7-2,NA,CASSLEQGIYEQYF,TGTGCCAGCAGCTTAGAGCAGGGTATCTACGAGCAGTACTTC
TRBJ2-1,few,TRBV4-3,NA,CASSQDIRLSYNEQFF,TGCGCCAGCAGCCAAGATATTAGGCTCTCCTACAATGAGCAGTTCTTC
TRBJ1-1,few,TRBV6-2/TRBV6-3,NA,CASRKTGRGAFF,TGTGCCAGCAGGAAAACCGGCCGGGGAGCTTTCTTT
TRBJ1-1,few,TRBV12-3/TRBV12-4,NA,CASSLPPQGLNTEAFF,TGTGCCAGCAGTTTACCACCTCAGGGGTTGAACACTGAAGCTTTCTTT
TRBJ2-1,few,TRBV4-3,NA,CASSQDRDLNEQFF,TGCGCCAGCAGCCAAGATAGGGACCTCAATGAGCAGTTCTTC
TRBJ2-1,NA,TRBV2,NA,CASSDGTGSYNEQFF,TGTGCCAGCAGTGACGGGACCGGATCCTACAATGAGCAGTTCTTC
TRBJ1-2,NA,TRBV2,NA,CASSQGVGGNYGYTF,TGTGCCAGCAGTCAAGGGGTCGGGGGCAACTATGGCTACACCTTC
TRBJ1-3,NA,TRBV6-8,NA,CASSPTTGPSSGNTIYF,TGTGCCAGCAGCCCTACGACTGGGCCCTCATCTGGAAACACCATATATTTT
TRBJ2-3,NA,TRBV6-6,TRBD2,CASTLAAAGAQYF,TGTGCCAGCACCCTAGCGGCAGCGGGGGCGCAGTATTTT
TRBJ2-1,many,TRBV7-9,NA,CASSLSALRQNEQFF,TGTGCCAGCAGCTTATCTGCGCTTCGACAGAATGAGCAGTTCTTC
TRBJ2-3,many,TRBV27,TRBD2,CASSSAGGSDTQYF,TGTGCCAGCAGTTCAGCGGGAGGGTCGGATACGCAGTATTTT
TRBJ2-1,NA,TRBV7-6,TRBD2,CASSSLASGGSYNEQFF,TGTGCCAGCAGCTCCCTAGCTAGCGGGGGGTCCTACAATGAGCAGTTCTTC
TRBJ1-2,NA,TRBV27,TRBD1,CASSSRTGEGYGYTF,TGTGCCAGCAGTTCGAGGACAGGGGAGGGCTATGGCTACACCTTC
TRBJ1-1,many,TRBV7-8,NA,CASSLDGSANTEAFF,TGTGCCAGCAGCTTAGACGGGTCGGCGAACACTGAAGCTTTCTTT
TRBJ1-1,NA,TRBV5-1,TRBD1,CASSFGTVEAFF,TGCGCCAGCAGCTTTGGGACAGTTGAAGCTTTCTTT
TRBJ2-5,NA,TRBV12-3/TRBV12-4,NA,CASSPTRETQYF,TGTGCCAGCAGTCCCACCCGGGAGACCCAGTACTTC
TRBJ2-7,few,TRBV24-1,NA,CATSDLQEVQYF,TGTGCCACCAGTGATTTGCAAGAGGTGCAGTACTTC
TRBJ2-2,NA,TRBV12-3/TRBV12-4,TRBD2,CASSFERLAGFYSGELFF,TGTGCCAGCAGTTTTGAGAGACTAGCGGGATTTTATTCCGGGGAGCTGTTTTTT
TRBJ2-1,many,TRBV7-6,NA,CASSGGDFLVNEQFF,TGTGCCAGCAGCGGAGGGGATTTCCTAGTAAATGAGCAGTTCTTC
TRBJ2-2,few,TRBV11-2,TRBD1,CASVDRGLNTGELFF,TGTGCCAGTGTGGACAGGGGTTTGAACACCGGGGAGCTGTTTTTT
TRBJ1-6,few,TRBV6-5,NA,CASSSPDVNSPLHF,TGTGCCAGCAGTTCCCCGGACGTGAATTCACCCCTCCACTTT
TRBJ1-3,NA,TRBV19,NA,CASSRNSGSGNTIYF,TGTGCCAGTAGTAGAAACAGTGGCTCTGGAAACACCATATATTTT